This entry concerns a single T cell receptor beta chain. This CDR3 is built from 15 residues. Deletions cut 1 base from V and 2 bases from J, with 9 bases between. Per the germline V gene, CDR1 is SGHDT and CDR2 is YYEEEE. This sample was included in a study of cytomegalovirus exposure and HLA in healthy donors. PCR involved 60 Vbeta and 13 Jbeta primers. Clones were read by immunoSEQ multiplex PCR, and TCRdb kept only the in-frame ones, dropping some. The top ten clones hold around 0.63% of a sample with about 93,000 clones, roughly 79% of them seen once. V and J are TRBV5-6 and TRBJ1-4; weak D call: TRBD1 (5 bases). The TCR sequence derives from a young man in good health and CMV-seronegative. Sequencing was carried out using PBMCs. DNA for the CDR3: TGTGCCAGCAGCTTGACAGGAGACACTAATGAAAAACTGTTTTTT. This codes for CASSLTGDTNEKLFF. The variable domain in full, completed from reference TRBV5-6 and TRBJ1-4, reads DAGVTQSPTHLIKTRGQQVTLRCSPKSGHDTVSWYQQALGQGPQFIFQYYEEEERQRGNFPDRFSGHQFPNYSSELNVNALLLGDSALYLCASSLTGDTNEKLFFGSGTQLSVL.